This entry concerns a single TCR beta chain. Its antigen is unidentified. The data were taken from a study of shared clonotypes between healthy human individuals. The investigators split CD4+ cells into a CD45RA+ naive subset and a CD45RA-negative memory subset. Study conclusions and caveats: An effect of sequencing depth on clonotype sharing among donors was expected. The represented genetic and exposure-history diversity was limited by the small number of donors. Shared clonotypes across all four donors exceeded non-shared ones in generation probability.

Sequencing was performed with immunoSEQ multiplex PCR; in TCRdb, only in-frame clones are kept and a portion is missing. Counted here are approximately 2.5 million clones, 90% to 95% occurring once; the ten biggest clones make up roughly 0.39%. The TCR comes from a man aged 18 to 30 in good health. Some clones in this sample may be carry-over from other donors' samples. The sequenced sample was naive CD4+ T cells from PBMCs. The subset here: CD45RA+ positively selected.

Here the CDR3 reads CASSPGDRGSSGNTIYF. CDR3 bases: TGTGCCAGCAGCCCGGGAGACAGGGGCAGCTCTGGAAACACCATATATTTT. The chain combines TRBV5-4 with TRBJ1-3; 8 bases map to TRBD1. This CDR3 spans 17 amino acids. V lost 4 bases to trimming and J lost 0 bases; unmatched junction nucleotides: 9. Germline CDR1 is SGHNT and CDR2 is YYREEE (reference sequence).